Listed below are T cell receptor beta chains from one sample, sequenced in a study of blood T cell repertoires in COVID-19. Produced via immunoSEQ multiplex PCR; TCRdb's table is partial and in-frame only. The sample lists around 150,000 clones; approximately 84% were seen once. Sequences were obtained from peripheral blood. These receptor sequences come from an elderly woman with acute or convalescent COVID-19. CDR3s include the opening cysteine and the closing phenylalanine or tryptophan. The D gene is left open where the match is weak. Only some rows state a clone size, as once, few, many or a class for expanded clones.

CDR3nt: TGTGCCAGCAGACCGACAGGGTCCCGGGAGCAGTTCTTC
CDR3aa: CASRPTGSREQFF
abundance: -
v_gene: TRBV6-5
d_gene: TRBD1
j_gene: TRBJ2-1

CDR3nt: TGTGCCAGCAGTCCCGGGCCCAGCGGCTATGGCTACACCTTC
CDR3aa: CASSPGPSGYGYTF
abundance: -
v_gene: TRBV28
d_gene: -
j_gene: TRBJ1-2

CDR3nt: TGTGCCTGGAGTGTAGGGCTAGCGGGCCAAGAGACCCAGTACTTC
CDR3aa: CAWSVGLAGQETQYF
abundance: -
v_gene: TRBV30
d_gene: TRBD2
j_gene: TRBJ2-5

CDR3nt: TGTGCCAGCAGCCCGATCCAGGGGGAGACCCAGTACTTC
CDR3aa: CASSPIQGETQYF
abundance: -
v_gene: TRBV2
d_gene: -
j_gene: TRBJ2-5

CDR3nt: TGTGCCAGCAGCCAGTTACCTACGAGCAATCAGCCCCAGCATTTT
CDR3aa: CASSQLPTSNQPQHF
abundance: -
v_gene: TRBV3-1/TRBV3-2
d_gene: -
j_gene: TRBJ1-5

CDR3nt: TGTGCCAGCAGCTTACTTGGGACTAGCGGGAGCTCCTACAATGAGCAATTCTTC
CDR3aa: CASSLLGTSGSSYNEQFF
abundance: -
v_gene: TRBV11-2
d_gene: TRBD2
j_gene: TRBJ2-1

CDR3nt: TGTGCCAGCAGTGAAGCGCTGAGTACAGATACGCAGTATTTT
CDR3aa: CASSEALSTDTQYF
abundance: -
v_gene: TRBV2
d_gene: -
j_gene: TRBJ2-3

CDR3nt: TGTGCCAGCAGCCGCACCCCCGACAGGGGCGTTGACACCATATATTTT
CDR3aa: CASSRTPDRGVDTIYF
abundance: once
v_gene: TRBV7-6
d_gene: TRBD1
j_gene: TRBJ1-3

CDR3nt: TGTGCCAGCAGTCGGACTAGCGGGAGGACAGATACGCAGTATTTT
CDR3aa: CASSRTSGRTDTQYF
abundance: -
v_gene: TRBV6-6
d_gene: TRBD2
j_gene: TRBJ2-3

CDR3nt: TGTGCCAGCAGTGACAGGGGATCTGGGGCCAACGTCCTGACTTTC
CDR3aa: CASSDRGSGANVLTF
abundance: -
v_gene: TRBV2
d_gene: -
j_gene: TRBJ2-6